These 23 T cell receptor beta chains originate from one sample sequenced in a study of naive and memory T cell subsets. The beta constant-region primer was an equimolar mix of two oligonucleotides covering TRBC1 and TRBC2. Four rounds of PCR amplified the ligated cDNA using nested alpha and beta constant-region primers plus SP2. TCRdb itself ran the UMI-ligation and nested PCR reads through MiXCR, one entry per CDR3 protein. The sample carries some 1,500 distinct CDR3 sequences, 7% to 9.5% recorded once. The specimen sequenced was CD8+ TEMRA cells from blood. Subset here: effector memory re-expressing CD45RA, CD45RA+ CD27-. These receptors all stem from a human donor in good health.

CDR3 residues: CASSQDEGTGANVLTF. The CDR3 region has the DNA TGCGCCAGCAGCCAAGATGAGGGGACTGGGGCCAACGTCCTGACTTTC. The chain employs TRBV4-1 and TRBJ2-6; D may be TRBD1 or TRBD2 (5 bases each). V was shortened by 0 bases and J by 2 bases, with 8 bases between the two germline ends. The CDR3 extends over 16 amino acids. Germline V gives CDR1 MGHRA, CDR2 YSYEKL.

The chain joins TRBV10-3 to TRBJ2-7; perhaps TRBD2 as D (6 bases). Germline CDR1 ENHRY, CDR2 SYGVKD. Trimming stripped 7 bases from V and 5 bases from J, with 15 bases between. There are 13 residues in the CDR3. The CDR3 protein is CAIKGRETNEQYF. The CDR3 region has the DNA TGTGCCATCAAGGGTCGGGAGACTAACGAGCAGTACTTC.

The chain's CDR3 is CASSRTGRSYNSPLHF. The DNA for the CDR3 is TGTGCCAGCAGCAGGACAGGGCGGTCCTATAATTCACCCCTCCACTTT. The chain carries TRBV6-2 or TRBV6-3 and TRBJ1-6; 8 positions match TRBD1. V lost 6 bases, J lost 1 base, and 5 bases stayed unmatched. The CDR3 has 16 residues. Germline V gives CDR1 MNHEY, CDR2 SVGEGT.

The chain carries TRBV20-1 and TRBJ2-5; the match to TRBD2 covers 7 bases. The CDR3 runs to 13 residues. Germline V gene data show CDR1 as DFQATT and CDR2 as SNEGSKA (reference sequence). V dropped 6 bases and J dropped 6; count of bases not matched to a gene: 10. CDR3 amino acids: CSAGRLARKTQYF. In DNA, the CDR3 is TGCAGTGCCGGCAGACTAGCTCGAAAGACCCAGTACTTC.

CDR3 residues: CASSGLAGDFGELFF. In nucleotides, the CDR3 is TGTGCCAGCAGCGGACTAGCGGGAGACTTCGGGGAGCTGTTTTTT. This sequence joins TRBV6-2 or TRBV6-3 and TRBJ2-2; the match to TRBD2 covers 13 bases. The CDR3 sequence is 15 residues long. With 6 bases clipped from V and 7 bases from J, the junction kept 5 bases outside the gene matches. The germline CDR1 and CDR2 sequences are MNHEY and SVGEGT.

Ten or more counts support this clonotype. The rearrangement uses TRBV6-2 or TRBV6-3 and TRBJ1-1; D gene uncertain. This CDR3 has 13 residues. CDR1 is MNHEY and CDR2 is SVGEGT in the germline V gene. V lost 5 bases, J lost 5 bases, and 12 bases lay in between. Here the CDR3 reads CASSPSGGTEAFF. DNA for the CDR3: TGTGCCAGCAGTCCCTCAGGTGGGACTGAAGCTTTCTTT.

This chain uses TRBV6-5 with TRBJ1-1, with 9 bases identical to TRBD1. The CDR3 loop spans 15 amino acids. With V trimmed by 2 bases and J by 6 bases, 7 bases remained unmatched. Germline V gene sequence: CDR1 MNHEY, CDR2 SVGAGI. As DNA, the CDR3 is TGTGCCAGCAGTTACACTCGACAGGGGGGCCCTGAAGCTTTCTTT. Translated: CASSYTRQGGPEAFF.

Many counts were recorded for this clonotype. The chain links TRBV6-1 to TRBJ2-7; the D gene could be TRBD1 or TRBD2 (5 bases each). Germline V gene data show CDR1 as MNHNS and CDR2 as SASEGT. This CDR3 region has 13 residues. The germline V and J ends were trimmed by 10 bases and 2 bases, with 15 bases remaining between them. Written as DNA, the CDR3 is TGTGCCAACAGCCCGGGACCAGCCTACGAGCAGTACTTC. Its protein is CANSPGPAYEQYF.

This chain links TRBV9 with TRBJ1-1, with 7 positions matching TRBD1. There are 14 residues in the CDR3. V gave up 0 bases and J gave up 5 bases; unmatched junction bases: 4. Germline-derived CDR1 and CDR2 are SGDLS and YYNGEE. The CDR3: CASSVDQGGTEAFF. For the CDR3, the DNA is TGTGCCAGCAGCGTAGATCAGGGGGGAACTGAAGCTTTCTTT.

This rearrangement joins TRBV5-5 to TRBJ2-7, with TRBD1 as a possible D gene (6 bases). CDR1 is SGHKS, CDR2 YYEKEE, per germline (reference sequence). The CDR3 sequence is 13 residues long. V gave up 4 bases and J gave up 5 bases, with 13 bases separating them. The CDR3 loop reads CASSGGYGDEQYF. The CDR3 nucleotides are TGTGCCAGCAGCGGGGGCTATGGCGACGAGCAGTACTTC. The whole variable domain, remainder taken from reference TRBV5-5 and TRBJ2-7, is DAGVTQSPTHLIKTRGQQVTLRCSPISGHKSVSWYQQVLGQGPQFIFQYYEKEERGRGNFPDRFSARQFPNYSSELNVNALLLGDSALYLCASSGGYGDEQYFGPGTRLTVT.

Only a few counts were recorded for this clonotype. The chain recombines TRBV6-2 or TRBV6-3 with TRBJ2-1, with D tentatively TRBD2 (6 bases). V dropped 5 bases and J dropped 6 bases, with 14 bases sitting between them. The CDR3 has 14 residues. Germline assignment: CDR1 MNHEY and CDR2 SVGEGT. The CDR3 loop is CASSGVAGLNEQFF. For the CDR3, the DNA is TGTGCCAGCAGTGGGGTGGCGGGACTCAATGAGCAGTTCTTC.

This clonotype occurred many times. V gene TRBV20-1 combines with J gene TRBJ2-7; D uncertain. Per the germline V gene, CDR1 is DFQATT and CDR2 is SNEGSKA (reference sequence). The CDR3 runs to 13 residues. V lost 5 bases, J lost 1 base, and 12 bases lay in between. CDR3 sequence (DNA): TGCAGTGCTCTTCTTCGACATTCCTACGAGCAGTACTTC. Its translation: CSALLRHSYEQYF.

This clonotype was found many times. The V gene is TRBV6-5, the J gene TRBJ1-1; 8 bases are a match to TRBD1. Germline V gene sequence: CDR1 MNHEY, CDR2 SVGAGI. This CDR3 spans 14 amino acids. Trimming at V came to 6 bases and at J to 5 bases, leaving 8 bases not matched to a gene. CDR3 nucleotides: TGTGCCAGCAGCCGAGGACAGGGTTTTACTGAAGCTTTCTTT. Its translation is CASSRGQGFTEAFF.

This clonotype is deemed medium-sized (0.01 to 0.1%). This chain joins TRBV10-3 and TRBJ2-3; TRBD2 matches at 13 bases. The CDR3 runs 19 residues. V gave up 0 bases and J gave up 0 bases; unmatched junction bases: 6. CDR1 ENHRY and CDR2 SYGVKD come from the germline V gene. CDR3 sequence: CAISESGTSGIESTDTQYF. The CDR3 nucleotides are TGTGCCATCAGTGAGTCCGGGACTAGCGGGATCGAAAGCACAGATACGCAGTATTTT.

This clonotype was detected a few times. The chain employs TRBV6-4 and TRBJ1-5; D unresolved. Between the trimmed V and J ends, which lost 0 bases and 3 bases, there was a span of 9 bases. Looked up from germline, CDR1 is MRHNA and CDR2 is SNTAGT. This CDR3 is built from 15 residues. The CDR3 here is CASSDSKGYNQPQHF. CDR3 DNA: TGTGCCAGCAGTGACTCGAAGGGTTACAATCAGCCCCAGCATTTT.

This clonotype occurred many times. CDR3 coding DNA: TGTGCCAGCAGTTTAGGACTAGCGAATATTTTCAGTGAGCAGTTCTTC. It codes for CASSLGLANIFSEQFF. The J gene is TRBJ2-1, the V gene TRBV28, with 9 bases fitting TRBD2. From germline, CDR1 is MDHEN and CDR2 SYDVKM. This CDR3 has 16 residues. Unmatched junction bases numbered 11, after V lost 2 bases and J lost 9 bases.

This clonotype was recorded at least ten times. The chain combines TRBV6-4 with TRBJ1-5; 10 bases are a match to TRBD1. Losses at the gene ends were 0 bases for V and 7 bases for J; bases not matched to a gene: 0. There are 14 residues in the CDR3. Germline CDR1 MRHNA, CDR2 SNTAGT. Written as DNA, the CDR3 is TGTGCCAGCAGTGACTCGACAGGGGGCCAGCCCCAGCATTTT. It is translated as CASSDSTGGQPQHF.

This clonotype was detected many times. The J gene is TRBJ1-2, the V gene TRBV6-2 or TRBV6-3, with 7 bases matching TRBD1. Germline V lookup: CDR1 MNHEY, CDR2 SVGEGT. The CDR3 is 18 residues long. The trim removed 2 bases at V and 3 bases at J, leaving 15 bases unmatched. Here the CDR3 DNA reads TGTGCCAGCAGTTACACTTCCGTGGACAGGCTAAGACACTATGGCTACACCTTC. This sequence encodes CASSYTSVDRLRHYGYTF.

This clonotype was counted many times. This rearrangement joins TRBV5-6 to TRBJ2-7, with 11 nucleotides matching TRBD1. V lost 3 bases, J lost 4 bases, and 6 bases stayed unmatched. Germline loops: CDR1 SGHDT, CDR2 YYEEEE. The length of the CDR3 is 15 residues. CDR3 residues: CASSSPGQGEYEQYF. Here the CDR3 DNA reads TGTGCCAGCAGCTCACCGGGACAGGGGGAATACGAGCAGTACTTC.

The sample holds a few counts of this clonotype. V gene TRBV28 combines with J gene TRBJ2-3; D may be TRBD1 (5 bases). V lost 7 bases and J 10 bases, leaving 15 bases between the germline ends. This CDR3 is 12 amino acids long. CDR1 is MDHEN and CDR2 is SYDVKM in the germline V gene. The CDR3 region has the DNA TGTGCCAGCACCCCCCCAAGGGGTCCGCAGTATTTT. As protein: CASTPPRGPQYF. Supplemented by reference TRBV28 and TRBJ2-3, the full variable domain reads DVKVTQSSRYLVKRTGEKVFLECVQDMDHENMFWYRQDPGLGLRLIYFSYDVKMKEKGDIPEGYSVSREKKERFSLILESASTNQTSMYLCASTPPRGPQYFGPGTRLTVL.

The chain links TRBV5-6 to TRBJ2-1, with 14 bases identical to TRBD2. There are 16 residues in the CDR3. Germline CDR1 reads SGHDT; CDR2 reads YYEEEE. V was pared by 3 bases and J by 8 bases, with 7 bases of the junction left unmatched. The CDR3 bases are TGTGCCAGCAGCTGGGGGACTAGCGGGAGTTGGGATGAGCAGTTCTTC. This codes for CASSWGTSGSWDEQFF. Full variable domain (outside the CDR3, taken from reference TRBV5-6 and TRBJ2-1): DAGVTQSPTHLIKTRGQQVTLRCSPKSGHDTVSWYQQALGQGPQFIFQYYEEEERQRGNFPDRFSGHQFPNYSSELNVNALLLGDSALYLCASSWGTSGSWDEQFFGPGTRLTVL.

There are a few counts of this clonotype. The chain couples TRBV6-2 or TRBV6-3 to TRBJ2-2, with D perhaps matching TRBD2 (6 bases). The germline CDR1 and CDR2 sequences are MNHEY and SVGEGT. This CDR3 has 13 residues. Trimming shortened V by 5 bases and J by 6 bases, and 10 bases separated the two germline ends. The CDR3 DNA is TGTGCCAGCAGTAACGGGGAGGCCGGGGAGCTGTTTTTT. As protein: CASSNGEAGELFF.

The chain employs TRBV7-2 and TRBJ1-2; possible D gene TRBD1, 5 bases. This CDR3 contains 14 residues. Germline-derived CDR1 and CDR2 are SGHTA and FQGNSA. V lost 6 bases, J lost 4 bases, and 15 bases lay in between. The CDR3 sequence is CASRGGEGGYGYTF. DNA for the CDR3: TGTGCCAGCAGGGGGGGGGAAGGCGGCTATGGCTACACCTTC.